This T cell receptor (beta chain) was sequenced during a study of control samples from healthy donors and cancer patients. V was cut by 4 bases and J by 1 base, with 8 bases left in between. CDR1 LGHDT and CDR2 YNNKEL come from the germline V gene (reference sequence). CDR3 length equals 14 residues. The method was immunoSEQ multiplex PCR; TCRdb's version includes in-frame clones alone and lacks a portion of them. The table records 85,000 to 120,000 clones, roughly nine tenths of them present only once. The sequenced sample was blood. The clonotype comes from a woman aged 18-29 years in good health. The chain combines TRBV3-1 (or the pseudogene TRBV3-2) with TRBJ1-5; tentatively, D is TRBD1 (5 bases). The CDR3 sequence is CASSLRQSNQPQHF. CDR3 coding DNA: TGTGCCAGCAGCCTCCGACAGAGCAATCAGCCCCAGCATTTT.